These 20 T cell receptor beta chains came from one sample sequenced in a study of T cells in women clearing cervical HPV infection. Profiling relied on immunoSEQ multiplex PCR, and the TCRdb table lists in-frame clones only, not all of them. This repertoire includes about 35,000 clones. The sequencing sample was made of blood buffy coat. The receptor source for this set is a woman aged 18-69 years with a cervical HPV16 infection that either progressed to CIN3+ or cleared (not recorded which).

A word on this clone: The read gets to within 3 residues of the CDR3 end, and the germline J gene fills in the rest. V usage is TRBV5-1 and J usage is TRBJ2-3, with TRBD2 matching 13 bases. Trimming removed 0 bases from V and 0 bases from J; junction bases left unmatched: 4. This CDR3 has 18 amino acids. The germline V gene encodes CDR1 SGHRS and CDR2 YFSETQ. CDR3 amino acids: CASSLEGLAGLSTDTQYF. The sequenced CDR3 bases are TGCGCCAGCAGCTTGGAGGGACTAGCGGGATTAAGCACAGATACG.

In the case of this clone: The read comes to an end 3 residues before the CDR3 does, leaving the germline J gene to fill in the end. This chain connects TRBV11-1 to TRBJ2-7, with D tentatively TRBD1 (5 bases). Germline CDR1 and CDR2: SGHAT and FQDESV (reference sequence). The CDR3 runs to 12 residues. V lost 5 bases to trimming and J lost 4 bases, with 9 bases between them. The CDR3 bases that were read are TGTGCCAGCAGCCTAACAGGTTACGAG. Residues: CASSLTGYE. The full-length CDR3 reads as CASSLTGYEQYF.

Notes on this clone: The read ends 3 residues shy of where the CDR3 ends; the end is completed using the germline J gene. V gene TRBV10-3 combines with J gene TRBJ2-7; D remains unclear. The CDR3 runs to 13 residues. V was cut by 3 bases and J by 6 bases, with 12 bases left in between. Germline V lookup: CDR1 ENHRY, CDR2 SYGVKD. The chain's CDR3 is CAISDSQFVEQYF. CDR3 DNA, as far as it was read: TGTGCCATCAGTGACTCTCAGTTCGTCGAG.

The covered CDR3 bases are TGCAGTGCTAGCTTTAGCTTACTTCACAATGAG. Amino acids: CSASFSLLHNE. The whole CDR3 is CSASFSLLHNEQFF. V is TRBV20-1 and J is TRBJ2-1; no firm D call. Coverage ceases 3 residues before the CDR3 finishes, and the germline J gene fills in the end. This CDR3 has 14 amino acids. The V and J ends lost 3 bases and 5 bases respectively, with 14 bases between them. CDR1 DFQATT and CDR2 SNEGSKA come from the germline V gene (reference sequence).

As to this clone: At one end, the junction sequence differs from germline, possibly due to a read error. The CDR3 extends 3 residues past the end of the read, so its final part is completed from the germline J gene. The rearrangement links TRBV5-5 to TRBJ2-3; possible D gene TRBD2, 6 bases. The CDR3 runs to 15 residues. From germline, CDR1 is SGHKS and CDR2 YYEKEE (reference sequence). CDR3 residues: CASSLGGLTTETQYF. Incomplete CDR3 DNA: TGTGCCAGCAGCTTGGGGGGACTGACCACAGAGACG. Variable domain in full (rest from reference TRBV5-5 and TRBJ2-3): DAGVTQSPTHLIKTRGQQVTLRCSPISGHKSVSWYQQVLGQGPQFIFQYYEKEERGRGNFPDRFSARQFPNYSSELNVNALLLGDSALYLCASSLGGLTTETQYFGPGTRLTVL.

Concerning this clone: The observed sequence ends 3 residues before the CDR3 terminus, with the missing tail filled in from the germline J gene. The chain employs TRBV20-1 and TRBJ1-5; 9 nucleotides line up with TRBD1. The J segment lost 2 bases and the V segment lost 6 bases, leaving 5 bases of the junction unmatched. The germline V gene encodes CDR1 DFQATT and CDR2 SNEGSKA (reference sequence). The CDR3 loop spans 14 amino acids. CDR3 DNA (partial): TGCAGTGCGGGACAGGGAGGGGGCAATCAGCCC. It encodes CSAGQGGGNQP. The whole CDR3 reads CSAGQGGGNQPQHF.

The sequenced CDR3 bases are TGTGCCAGCACTCCGACCCAGGGGATTGGGGAAAAG. It is translated as CASTPTQGIGEK. The entire CDR3 reads CASTPTQGIGEKLFF. The rearrangement uses TRBV28 and TRBJ2-2; the D gene is possibly TRBD1 (6 bases). The read finishes 3 residues shy of the CDR3 end, and the germline J gene is used to complete it. Germline CDR1 and CDR2: MDHEN and SYDVKM. The length of the CDR3 is 15 residues.

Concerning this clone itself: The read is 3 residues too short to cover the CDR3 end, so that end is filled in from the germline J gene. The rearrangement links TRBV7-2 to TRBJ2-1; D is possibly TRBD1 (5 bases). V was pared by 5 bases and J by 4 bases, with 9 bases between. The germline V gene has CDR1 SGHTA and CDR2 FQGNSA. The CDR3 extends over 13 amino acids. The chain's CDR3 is CASSLGQYNEQFF. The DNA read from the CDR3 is TGTGCCAGCAGCCTTGGACAATACAATGAG.

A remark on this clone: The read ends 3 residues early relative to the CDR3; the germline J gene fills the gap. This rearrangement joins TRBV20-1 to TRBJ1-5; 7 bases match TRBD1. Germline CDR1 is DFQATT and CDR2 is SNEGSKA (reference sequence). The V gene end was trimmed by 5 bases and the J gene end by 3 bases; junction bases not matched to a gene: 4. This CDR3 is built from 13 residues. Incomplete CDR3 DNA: TGCAGTGCTCTAGGACAGGTCAATCAGCCC. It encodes CSALGQVNQP. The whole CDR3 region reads CSALGQVNQPQHF.

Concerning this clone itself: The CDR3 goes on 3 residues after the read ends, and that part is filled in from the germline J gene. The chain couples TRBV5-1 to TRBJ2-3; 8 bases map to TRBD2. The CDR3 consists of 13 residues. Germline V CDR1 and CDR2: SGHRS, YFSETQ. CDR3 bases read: TGCGCCAGCAGCTTGAGCGGGGGAGAGACG. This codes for CASSLSGGET. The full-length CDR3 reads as CASSLSGGETQYF.

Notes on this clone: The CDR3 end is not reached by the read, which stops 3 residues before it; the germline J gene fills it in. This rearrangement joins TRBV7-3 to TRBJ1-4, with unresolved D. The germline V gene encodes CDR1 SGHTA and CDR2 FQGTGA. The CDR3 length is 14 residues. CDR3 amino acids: CASSLGQVNSPLFF. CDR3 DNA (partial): TGTGCCAGCAGCTTAGGGCAAGTTAATTCACCA.

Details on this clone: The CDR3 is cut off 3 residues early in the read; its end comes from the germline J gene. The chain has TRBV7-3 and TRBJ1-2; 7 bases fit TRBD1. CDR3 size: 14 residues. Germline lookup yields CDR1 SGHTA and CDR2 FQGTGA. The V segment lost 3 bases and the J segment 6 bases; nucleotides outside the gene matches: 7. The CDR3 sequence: CASSFNGQADGYTF. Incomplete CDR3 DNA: TGTGCCAGCAGCTTCAATGGACAGGCAGATGGC. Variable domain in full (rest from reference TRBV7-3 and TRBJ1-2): GAGVSQTPSNKVTEKGKYVELRCDPISGHTALYWYRQSLGQGPEFLIYFQGTGAADDSGLPNDRFFAVRPEGSVSTLKIQRTERGDSAVYLCASSFNGQADGYTFGSGTRLTVV.

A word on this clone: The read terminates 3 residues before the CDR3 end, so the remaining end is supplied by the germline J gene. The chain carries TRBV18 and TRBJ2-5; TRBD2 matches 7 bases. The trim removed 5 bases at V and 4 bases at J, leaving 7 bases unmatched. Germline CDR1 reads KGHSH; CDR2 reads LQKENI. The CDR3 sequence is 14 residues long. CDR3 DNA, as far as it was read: TGTGCCAGCTCATCCGACACGGGGGGAGAGACC. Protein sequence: CASSSDTGGET. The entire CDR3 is CASSSDTGGETQYF.

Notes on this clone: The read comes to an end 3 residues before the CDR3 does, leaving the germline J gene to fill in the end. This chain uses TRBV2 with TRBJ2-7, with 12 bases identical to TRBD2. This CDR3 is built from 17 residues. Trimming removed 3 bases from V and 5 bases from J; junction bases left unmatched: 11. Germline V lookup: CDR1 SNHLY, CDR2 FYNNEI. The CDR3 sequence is CASSERTSGTGRDEQYF. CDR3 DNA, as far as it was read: TGTGCCAGCAGTGAGCGGACTAGCGGGACGGGGCGCGACGAG.

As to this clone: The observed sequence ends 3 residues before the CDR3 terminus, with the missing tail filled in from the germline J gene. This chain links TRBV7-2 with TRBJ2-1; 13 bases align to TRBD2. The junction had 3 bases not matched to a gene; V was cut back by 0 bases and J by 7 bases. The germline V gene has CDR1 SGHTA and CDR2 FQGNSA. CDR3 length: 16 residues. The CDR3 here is CASSLARTSGRNEQFF. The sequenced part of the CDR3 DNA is TGTGCCAGCAGCTTAGCCCGGACTAGCGGGAGAAATGAG.

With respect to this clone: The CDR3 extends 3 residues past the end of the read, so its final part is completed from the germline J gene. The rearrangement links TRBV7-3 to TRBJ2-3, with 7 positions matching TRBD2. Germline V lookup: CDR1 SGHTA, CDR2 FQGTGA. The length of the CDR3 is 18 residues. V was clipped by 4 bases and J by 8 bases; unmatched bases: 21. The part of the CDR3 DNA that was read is TGTGCCAGCAGCTCCGATTCGGGGGGTCCATTCGGTACGGGTACG. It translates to CASSSDSGGPFGTGT. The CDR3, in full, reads CASSSDSGGPFGTGTQYF.

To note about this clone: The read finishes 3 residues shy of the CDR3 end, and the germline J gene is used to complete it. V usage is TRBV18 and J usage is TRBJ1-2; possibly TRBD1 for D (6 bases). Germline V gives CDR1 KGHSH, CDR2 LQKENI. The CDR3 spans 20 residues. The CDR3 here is CASSPLSRAGGLIPYNDYTF. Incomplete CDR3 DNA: TGTGCCAGCTCACCACTATCCCGAGCGGGGGGGCTGATTCCCTACAATGAC.

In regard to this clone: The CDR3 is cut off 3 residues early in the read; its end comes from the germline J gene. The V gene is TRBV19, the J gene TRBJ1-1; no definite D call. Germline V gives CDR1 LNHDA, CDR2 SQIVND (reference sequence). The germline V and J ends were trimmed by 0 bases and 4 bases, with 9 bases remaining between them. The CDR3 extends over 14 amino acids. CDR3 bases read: TGTGCCAGTAGTATAGACGGCCGGGGCACTGAA. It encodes CASSIDGRGTE. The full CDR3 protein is CASSIDGRGTEAFF.

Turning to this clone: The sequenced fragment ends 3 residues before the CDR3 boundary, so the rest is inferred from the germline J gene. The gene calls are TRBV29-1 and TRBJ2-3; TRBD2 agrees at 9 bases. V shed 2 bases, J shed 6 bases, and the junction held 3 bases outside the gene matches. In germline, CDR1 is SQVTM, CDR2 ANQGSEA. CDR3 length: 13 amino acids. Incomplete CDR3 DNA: TGCAGCGTTGAACTAGCGGGAATCGATACG. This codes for CSVELAGIDT. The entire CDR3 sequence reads CSVELAGIDTQYF.

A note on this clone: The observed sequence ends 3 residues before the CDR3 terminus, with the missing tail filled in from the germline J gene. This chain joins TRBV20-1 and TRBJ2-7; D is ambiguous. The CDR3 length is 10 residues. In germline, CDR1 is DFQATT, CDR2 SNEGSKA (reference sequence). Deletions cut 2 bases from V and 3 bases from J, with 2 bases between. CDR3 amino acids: CSARLYEQYF. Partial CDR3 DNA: TGCAGTGCTAGACTCTACGAG.